Shown below are 30 T cell receptor beta chains from a single sample sequenced in a study of blood T cell repertoires in COVID-19 (TCRdb year 2020). Libraries were constructed by the immunoSEQ multiplex PCR assay. TCRdb holds this immuneACCESS table with in-frame rearrangements only. Some clones are missing; in checked studies, unresolved V genes explain under half, and the rest has no known cause. For this sample there are approximately 290,000 clones; around 87% appear just once. Of the sample, 3.5% to 4.5% falls within the top ten clones. Sequencing was carried out using PBMCs or T cells enriched from blood (not recorded which). The receptors were gathered from a young woman with acute COVID-19.

The chain has TRBV12-3 or TRBV12-4 and TRBJ2-1, with a possible D match to TRBD2 (5 bases). Trimming shortened V by 8 bases and J by 3 bases, and 11 bases separated the two germline ends. The CDR3 runs 13 residues. CDR3 DNA sequence: TGTGCCAGCCAAACCCGGGACTACAATGAGCAGTTCTTC. Translated: CASQTRDYNEQFF.

The chain is built from TRBV7-9 and TRBJ1-2; D is undetermined. Per germline, CDR1 SEHNR and CDR2 FQNEAQ (reference sequence). The CDR3 is made up of 11 amino acids. V lost 5 bases to trimming and J lost 3 bases, with 4 bases between them. Here the CDR3 reads CASSPDYGYTF. The CDR3, as DNA: TGTGCCAGCAGCCCCGACTATGGCTACACCTTC.

This clone was seen only once. The V call is TRBV24-1, the J call TRBJ2-2; the D gene is possibly TRBD2 (6 bases). V was clipped by 8 bases and J by 4 bases, with 16 bases between them. The germline V gene encodes CDR1 KGHDR and CDR2 SFDVKD. CDR3 length: 15 residues. CDR3 loop: CATMGPGTRTGELFF. The CDR3 DNA is TGTGCCACCATGGGGCCCGGGACTCGCACCGGGGAGCTGTTTTTT.

This sequence joins TRBV28 and TRBJ1-1; D is undetermined. Looked up from germline, CDR1 is MDHEN and CDR2 is SYDVKM. This CDR3 is 10 amino acids long. Trimming stripped 5 bases from V and 11 bases from J, with 9 bases between. The CDR3 nucleotides are TGTGCCAGCAGTGACTTACGGGCTTTCTTT. It translates to CASSDLRAFF.

The CDR3: CASSRDYSYNEQFF. CDR3 nucleotides: TGTGCCAGCAGTAGAGACTACTCCTACAATGAGCAGTTCTTC. The chain carries TRBV5-8 and TRBJ2-1, with D perhaps TRBD2 (5 bases). CDR3 length equals 14 residues. The ends were cut back, 5 bases at V and 0 bases at J, with 9 bases in the middle. Germline V lookup: CDR1 SGHTS, CDR2 YDEGEE.

The V and J genes are TRBV19 and TRBJ2-1; the match to TRBD1 covers 9 bases. J gave up 2 bases and V 7 bases, and 15 bases lay outside the gene matches. The CDR3 runs to 18 residues. Looked up from germline, CDR1 is LNHDA and CDR2 is SQIVND (reference sequence). CDR3 nucleotides: TGTGCCAGTACCCTATATACCCCGAGGACAGGGGCCTACAATGAGCAGTTCTTC. Translating gives CASTLYTPRTGAYNEQFF.

The table lists this clone with a count of one. The chain carries TRBV10-3 and TRBJ2-3, with 10 bases identical to TRBD2. Germline CDR1 ENHRY, CDR2 SYGVKD. The ends lost 0 bases at V and 2 bases at J; junction bases unmatched: 14. CDR3 length: 20 residues. CDR3 sequence: CAISESRLAGALSPTDTQYF. CDR3 coding DNA: TGTGCCATCAGTGAGTCTAGGCTAGCGGGAGCCTTATCGCCCACAGATACGCAGTATTTT.

The CDR3 DNA is TGTGCCAGCAAGAGGGCGAACACCGGGGAGCTGTTTTTT. It yields the protein CASKRANTGELFF. V is TRBV7-3 and J is TRBJ2-2, with D perhaps matching TRBD2 (5 bases). CDR3 length: 13 amino acids. Germline CDR1 reads SGHTA; CDR2 reads FQGTGA. Trimming took 7 bases from V and 0 from J, leaving 6 bases between them.

CDR3 sequence: CASSYGPGRGYTF. The CDR3 region has the DNA TGTGCCAGCAGTTACGGGCCAGGGAGGGGCTACACCTTC. This chain connects TRBV27 to TRBJ1-2; TRBD1 is a possible D gene (5 bases). CDR1 and CDR2 (germline): MNHEY, SMNVEV (reference sequence). The CDR3 is made up of 13 amino acids. Trimming left V 4 bases short and J 8 bases short, with 14 bases between.

This chain uses TRBV7-9 with TRBJ2-7; 9 bases are a match to TRBD1. The germline gives CDR1 SEHNR, CDR2 FQNEAQ (reference sequence). V trimming: 7 bases; J trimming: 6 bases; junction bases outside the gene matches: 4. The CDR3 is 12 amino acids. This chain's CDR3 is CASTGQGGEQYF. In DNA, the CDR3 is TGTGCCAGCACGGGACAGGGAGGCGAGCAGTACTTC. The whole variable domain, remainder taken from reference TRBV7-9 and TRBJ2-7, is DTGVSQNPRHKITKRGQNVTFRCDPISEHNRLYWYRQTLGQGPEFLTYFQNEAQLEKSRLLSDRFSAERPKGSFSTLEIQRTEQGDSAMYLCASTGQGGEQYFGPGTRLTVT.

J is TRBJ2-3 and V is TRBV11-2; 12 nucleotides line up with TRBD2. The germline V gene has CDR1 SGHAT and CDR2 FQNNGV. The CDR3 covers 17 residues. Losses at the gene ends were 5 bases for V and 3 bases for J; bases not matched to a gene: 9. In DNA, the CDR3 is TGTGCCAGCAGCCCACCTCAAGGGACTAGCGGGACAGATACGCAGTATTTT. It translates to CASSPPQGTSGTDTQYF.

The V gene is TRBV5-1, the J gene TRBJ2-7; 8 bases match TRBD2. V lost 7 bases to trimming and J lost 0 bases; unmatched junction nucleotides: 9. In germline, CDR1 is SGHRS, CDR2 YFSETQ. The CDR3 is made up of 15 amino acids. CDR3 in DNA: TGCGCCAGCCCGGGGGGGACTAGTTTCTCCTACGAGCAGTACTTC. This gives the protein CASPGGTSFSYEQYF.

V and J are TRBV3-1 (or the pseudogene TRBV3-2) and TRBJ1-2; D is uncertain. This CDR3 comprises 15 residues. V gave up 4 bases and J gave up 2 bases, with 14 bases separating them. Germline values: CDR1 LGHDT, CDR2 YNNKEL (reference sequence). The CDR3 is CASSLGRDSNYGYTF. The CDR3 DNA is TGTGCCAGCAGCCTTGGGAGGGATTCAAACTATGGCTACACCTTC.

In this sample, this clone turned up once. This chain connects TRBV12-5 to TRBJ2-7, with D possibly matching TRBD2 (6 bases). V was shortened by 0 bases and J by 0 bases, with 18 bases between the two germline ends. CDR1 LGHNT and CDR2 FRNRAP come from the germline V gene. This CDR3 is 18 amino acids long. This CDR3 is CASGLVGVSGYSSYEQYF. CDR3 coding DNA: TGTGCTAGTGGTTTGGTTGGCGTTAGCGGTTATAGCTCCTACGAGCAGTACTTC.

This clone occurred a few times. This sequence joins TRBV11-3 and TRBJ1-2; D is unresolved. The ends were cut back, 5 bases at V and 3 bases at J, with 16 bases in the middle. The CDR3 has 15 residues. Germline-derived CDR1 and CDR2 are SGHNT and YENEEA. Here the CDR3 reads CASSTWTEEDYGYTF. The CDR3 nucleotides read TGTGCCAGCAGCACCTGGACTGAGGAGGACTATGGCTACACCTTC.

This chain uses TRBV10-1 with TRBJ2-3; 8 bases agree with TRBD2. Germline V gives CDR1 WNHNN, CDR2 SYGVQD (reference sequence). The CDR3 totals 16 residues. With 3 bases clipped from V and 4 bases from J, the junction kept 9 bases outside the gene matches. CDR3: CASSDGAGGTADTQYF. For the CDR3, the DNA is TGCGCCAGCAGTGATGGGGCGGGAGGAACCGCAGATACGCAGTATTTT.

The chain uses TRBV7-8 and TRBJ1-6; TRBD1 might be the D (5 bases). V lost 5 bases, J lost 9 bases, and 14 bases lay in between. This CDR3 is 14 amino acids long. Germline CDR1 reads SGHVS; CDR2 reads FQNEAQ. In nucleotides, the CDR3 is TGTGCCAGCAGCAGGGGTGGGTTCGGTTCACCCCTCCACTTT. Protein: CASSRGGFGSPLHF.

A few counts support this clone. The chain joins TRBV29-1 to TRBJ2-5, with no clear D. CDR3 size: 12 residues. Trimming removed 3 bases from V and 5 bases from J, with 10 bases in between. Germline V lookup: CDR1 SQVTM, CDR2 ANQGSEA. This chain's CDR3 is CSVDPQLETQYF. DNA for the CDR3: TGCAGCGTTGACCCGCAGTTGGAGACCCAGTACTTC.

The chain is built from TRBV19 and TRBJ2-2; 7 bases match TRBD2. The CDR3 has 15 residues. V shed 0 bases and J 6 bases; nucleotides not matched to a gene: 4. The germline V gene has CDR1 LNHDA and CDR2 SQIVND (reference sequence). In DNA form, the CDR3 reads TGTGCCAGTAGTATAGATCGGGGGGTGGCCGGGGAGCTGTTTTTT. Residues: CASSIDRGVAGELFF. The full variable domain, completed using reference TRBV19 and TRBJ2-2, is DGGITQSPKYLFRKEGQNVTLSCEQNLNHDAMYWYRQDPGQGLRLIYYSQIVNDFQKGDIAEGYSVSREKKESFPLTVTSAQKNPTAFYLCASSIDRGVAGELFFGEGSRLTVL.

V and J are TRBV18 and TRBJ1-5; D gene uncertain. V lost 3 bases to trimming and J lost 4 bases, with 13 bases between them. This CDR3 region has 15 residues. CDR1 is KGHSH, CDR2 LQKENI, per germline. The CDR3 is CASSPVFVENQPQHF. CDR3 nucleotides: TGTGCCAGCTCACCCGTATTCGTAGAGAATCAGCCCCAGCATTTT.

The V and J genes are TRBV10-3 and TRBJ1-3; 7 nucleotides align to TRBD1. This CDR3 is built from 12 residues. The V gene end was trimmed by 6 bases and the J gene end by 10 bases; junction bases not matched to a gene: 6. Germline V CDR1 and CDR2: ENHRY, SYGVKD. For the CDR3, the DNA is TGTGCCATCAGCGGGGACAGCCGAACCATATATTTT. Amino acids: CAISGDSRTIYF.

This chain links TRBV27 with TRBJ1-6; D unresolved. The CDR3 length is 16 residues. In germline, CDR1 is MNHEY, CDR2 SMNVEV (reference sequence). Trimming left V 2 bases short and J 4 bases short, with 12 bases between. CDR3 sequence (DNA): TGTGCCAGCAGTTTAACCCGATTCGGGTATAATTCACCCCTCCACTTT. Translated: CASSLTRFGYNSPLHF.

The rearrangement links TRBV11-2 to TRBJ2-2, with D possibly matching TRBD2 (6 bases). Trimming shortened V by 3 bases and J by 7 bases, and 9 bases separated the two germline ends. Germline V gene sequence: CDR1 SGHAT, CDR2 FQNNGV. There are 13 residues in the CDR3. CDR3 sequence: CASSFSGVGELFF. Here the CDR3 DNA reads TGTGCCAGCAGCTTTAGCGGAGTCGGGGAGCTGTTTTTT.

J is TRBJ1-3 and V is TRBV9; tentative D call: TRBD1 (6 bases). Germline CDR1 is SGDLS and CDR2 is YYNGEE. Trimming removed 5 bases at V and 0 bases at J, with 15 bases between. The CDR3 loop spans 16 amino acids. CDR3 amino acids: CASSGEDSPSGNTIYF. CDR3 sequence (DNA): TGTGCCAGCAGTGGAGAGGACAGTCCCTCTGGAAACACCATATATTTT.

The count of this clone is one. This sequence may be a read error, since a much larger clone differs from it by one base. In the same sample, other DNA sequences code for this CDR3. The rearrangement uses TRBV6-1 and TRBJ2-3; TRBD2 aligns across 11 bases. CDR1 is MNHNS, CDR2 SASEGT, per germline. The trim removed 2 bases at V and 6 bases at J, leaving 4 bases unmatched. The CDR3 length is 15 residues. CDR3 region: CASSELAGGPDTQYF. The CDR3 DNA reads as TGTGCCAGCAGTGAATTAGCGGGAGGGCCGGATACGCAGTATTTT.

V usage is TRBV24-1 and J usage is TRBJ1-2, with 9 bases fitting TRBD1. Germline CDR1 KGHDR, CDR2 SFDVKD. Trimming at V came to 3 bases and at J to 6 bases, leaving 7 bases not matched to a gene. This CDR3 comprises 15 residues. CDR3 coding DNA: TGTGCCACCAGTGATACCGGGACAGGGCAGGATGGCTACACCTTC. It translates to CATSDTGTGQDGYTF.

In this sample, this clone turned up once. The chain combines TRBV10-3 with TRBJ1-3, with unresolved D. V lost 6 bases, J lost 0 bases, and 6 bases lay in between. CDR3 length: 13 amino acids. The V gene's germline CDR1 is ENHRY and CDR2 SYGVKD. The CDR3 nucleotides are TGTGCCATCAGCTTAGACTCTGGAAACACCATATATTTT. Protein: CAISLDSGNTIYF.

The chain joins TRBV7-3 to TRBJ2-6; D ambiguous. The germline V and J ends were trimmed by 0 bases and 0 bases, with 9 bases remaining between them. The CDR3 has 17 residues. Germline-derived CDR1 and CDR2 are SGHTA and FQGTGA. CDR3 region: CASSLTYSSSGANVLTF. Written as DNA, the CDR3 is TGTGCCAGCAGCTTAACGTATTCGAGCTCTGGGGCCAACGTCCTGACTTTC. Complete variable domain (other parts from reference TRBV7-3 and TRBJ2-6): GAGVSQTPSNKVTEKGKYVELRCDPISGHTALYWYRQSLGQGPEFLIYFQGTGAADDSGLPNDRFFAVRPEGSVSTLKIQRTERGDSAVYLCASSLTYSSSGANVLTFGAGSRLTVL.

The V call is TRBV24-1, the J call TRBJ2-1, with 8 bases lining up with TRBD2. V was clipped by 7 bases and J by 9 bases; unmatched bases: 10. Per the germline V gene, CDR1 is KGHDR and CDR2 is SFDVKD. The CDR3 has 14 residues. CDR3 protein: CATSPAGDASEQFF. The CDR3 nucleotides read TGTGCCACCAGCCCAGCGGGAGACGCGAGTGAGCAGTTCTTC.

The gene calls are TRBV7-6 and TRBJ1-2, with TRBD1 matching over 8 bases. The J segment lost 4 bases and the V segment lost 1 base, leaving 5 bases of the junction unmatched. Germline-derived CDR1 and CDR2 are SGHVS and FNYEAQ. The CDR3 runs to 15 residues. CDR3 DNA sequence: TGTGCCAGCAGCTTAGGGAGGGGACAGGCCTATGGCTACACCTTC. Its translation is CASSLGRGQAYGYTF.